This T cell receptor (beta chain) was profiled in a study of shared clonotypes between healthy human individuals (TCRdb year 2020). Broadly, across the study: A couple of women and three men aged 18 to 49 years were included in the cohort. For each donor, CD4 naive and CD4 memory were each run on three plates, CD8 naive on two plates, and CD8 memory on one plate. Blood TCR repertoires of about 5 healthy adults were deeply sequenced to estimate repertoire size and the extent of clonotype sharing between individuals. Different laboratories and diverse techniques were used to prepare libraries and sequence TCR repertoires, to increase sequencing depth and limit assay-specific biases. Each donor's leukapheresis produced roughly between about 0.8 and 8.9 billion PBMCs.

There are 17 amino acids in the CDR3, from cysteine to phenylalanine inclusive. The read is trimmed to its CDR3 DNA, 51 bases read in frame from base 1. Between the V and J ends, shortened by 0 bases and 0 bases respectively, the junction contains 12 bases. The germline V gene encodes CDR1 MDHEN and CDR2 SYDVKM. Healthy HIV-negative adults with no recently reported acute infections or vaccinations were included as donors. Every donor was a Caucasian adult residing in Nashville, Tennessee, USA. CD4+ T cells were enriched by magnetic negative selection; naive cells were then positively selected on CD45RA, and the negative fraction formed the memory subset. Blood was obtained by leukapheresis, after which PBMCs were separated by Ficoll-Histopaque density gradient centrifugation and cryopreserved in liquid nitrogen vapor phase. Purity and quantity of every magnetically sorted T cell population were checked by analytical flow cytometry. Genomic DNA was isolated from each sorted fraction and quantified by UV absorbance on a Nanodrop 2000c.

This clone appeared a single time. What antigen it recognizes has not been identified. Base-call qualities are not available, and no considerably larger clone is one nucleotide away. Using the deep immunoSEQ assay, multiplex PCR amplified TCR CDR3 regions from genomic DNA. Extracted genomic DNA from each cell subset was distributed evenly across all wells of several immunoSEQ 96-well plates, and each plate was treated as a replicate. For sorted subsets, each replicate PCR was loaded with 200 to 250 ng genomic DNA, equivalent to 25,000 to 35,000 T cell genomes. Purified libraries were measured with a Qubit 3.0 fluorometer, size-checked on a Bioanalyzer 2100, and measured again with the KAPA Library Quantification kit. Every immunoSEQ 96-well plate was sequenced on a dedicated single-read 150-cycle Illumina NextSeq 550 flow cell. The authors' analysis ran thus. The immunoSEQ output contained only junctional sequences without quality scores, so filtering could not match that applied to full-length reads. Sequences were annotated with PyIR, a Python wrapper for IgBLAST v1.9, using IMGT germline references to assign V/J genes and CDR3. Reads with weak V/J assignments (E-value above 1e-6), missing CDR3, stop codons, out-of-frame junctions, or ambiguous translated residues were removed. V3J clonotypes were defined by identical inferred V gene, J gene, and CDR3 amino acid sequence. Percentage overlap between repertoires was calculated by dividing the number of shared unique clonotypes by the size of the smaller repertoire. Three approaches were used to assess repertoire richness: RTK rarefaction, the Chao1 estimator, and Recon v2.1 estimates of unobserved clonotypes. Generation probabilities for all TCRbeta clonotypes obtained by the gDNA method from a few donors were computed using OLGA. TCRdb stores this immuneACCESS table with in-frame sequences only. Part of the clones is absent; in the studies checked, under half of the shortfall reflects unresolved V genes, and no reason is known for the rest. D and trimming come from the DNA, and the V and J calls and clone size come from that table. Counted in this sample were a few hundred thousand clones; around 97% of them appeared once. The ten largest clones represent 0.045% to 0.06% of the sample.

What the work shows at the level of the full study, not this receptor alone: Sampling was restricted to blood, and TCR repertoires in tissue are likely to differ from TCR repertoires in blood. Compared with non-shared clonotypes, clonotypes shared by all four sorted-subset donors had higher generation probabilities. The genetic and exposure-history diversity represented was limited by the small number of donors. Roughly 5.2% of naive CD4, around 3.6% of naive CD8, 2% to 2.5% of memory CD4, and about 0.4% of memory CD8 clonotypes were shared across a handful of donors. Incomplete sequencing was indicated by rarefaction of sorted-subset datasets, despite the large sequencing depth. Estimated clonotype richness was generally larger for naive than for memory subsets. Pairwise subsampling indicated that sequencing depth was expected to affect the degree of clonotype sharing among donors.

The sample taken for sequencing was naive CD4+ T cells sorted from blood. What this sample's cell subset or site label stands for: CD45RA+ positively selected. The clonotype was recovered from a woman under 40 in good health. The chain is assembled from TRBV28 and TRBJ1-5, with an unclear D gene assignment. DNA sequence: TGTGCCAGCAGTTTATGGTTTACAGACTATAGCAATCAGCCCCAGCATTTT. This translates into CASSLWFTDYSNQPQHF.